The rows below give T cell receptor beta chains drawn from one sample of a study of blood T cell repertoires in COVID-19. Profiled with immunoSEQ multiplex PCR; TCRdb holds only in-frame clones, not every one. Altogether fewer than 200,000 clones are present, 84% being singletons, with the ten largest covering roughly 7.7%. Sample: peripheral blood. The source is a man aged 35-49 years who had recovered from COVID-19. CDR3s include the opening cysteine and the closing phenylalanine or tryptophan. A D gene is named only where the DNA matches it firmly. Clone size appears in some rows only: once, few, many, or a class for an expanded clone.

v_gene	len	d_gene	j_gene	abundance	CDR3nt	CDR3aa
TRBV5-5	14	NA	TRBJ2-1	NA	TGTGCCAGCAGCTTTCTGGCGGGCCCCAATGAGCAGTTCTTC	CASSFLAGPNEQFF
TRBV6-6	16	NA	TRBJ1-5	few	TGTGCCAGCAGTCCAAACTTAGACAGTCGCAATCAGCCCCAGCATTTT	CASSPNLDSRNQPQHF
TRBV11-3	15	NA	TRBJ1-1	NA	TGTGCCAGCAGCCCGTCGGGGGGGGCAGTGACTGAAGCTTTCTTT	CASSPSGGAVTEAFF
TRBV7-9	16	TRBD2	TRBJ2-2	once	TGTGCCAGCGGCCCGCCCCCTCGGGGGGTCACCGGGGAGCTGTTTTTT	CASGPPPRGVTGELFF
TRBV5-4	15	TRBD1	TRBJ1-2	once	TGTACCAGCAGCTTGCCACGTGGACAGGGTGTTTACTACACCTTC	CTSSLPRGQGVYYTF
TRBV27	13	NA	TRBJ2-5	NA	TGTGCCTCTTCCGGTTCACTAGGGGGGACCCAGTACTTC	CASSGSLGGTQYF
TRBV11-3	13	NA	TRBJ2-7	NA	TGTGCCAGCAGCTTAGAGGGGGGTTTCGAGCAGTACTTC	CASSLEGGFEQYF
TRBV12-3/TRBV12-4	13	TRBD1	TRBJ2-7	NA	TGTGCCAGCAGTTTACGACAGGGCTACGAGCAGTACTTC	CASSLRQGYEQYF
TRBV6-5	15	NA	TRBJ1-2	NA	TGTGCCAGCAGTTACTCCGGGACACCGGGACGGGGCTACACCTTC	CASSYSGTPGRGYTF
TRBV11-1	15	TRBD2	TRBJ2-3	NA	TGTGCCAGCAGCTTAGAGCGGGGCCTGGTAGATACGCAGTATTTT	CASSLERGLVDTQYF
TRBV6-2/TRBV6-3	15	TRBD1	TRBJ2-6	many	TGTGCCAGCAGCACAGGGGGCTCCGGGGCCAACGTCCTGACTTTC	CASSTGGSGANVLTF
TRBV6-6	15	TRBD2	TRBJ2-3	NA	TGTGCCAGCAGTCCACTAGCGGCTAGCACAGATACGCAGTATTTT	CASSPLAASTDTQYF
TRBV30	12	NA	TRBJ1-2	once	TGTGCCTGCGTACGGGGGGCGGGTGGCTACACCTTC	CACVRGAGGYTF
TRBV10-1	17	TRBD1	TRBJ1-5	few	TGCGCCAGCAGGCTCATTCACCCGACAGGGTACAATCAGCCCCAGCATTTT	CASRLIHPTGYNQPQHF
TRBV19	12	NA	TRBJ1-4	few	TGTGCCAGTCGTCCCGAACATGGAAAACTGTTTTTT	CASRPEHGKLFF
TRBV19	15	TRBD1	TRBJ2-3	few	TGTGCCAGTAGTGCCCCGGGACAGGGCACAGATACGCAGTATTTT	CASSAPGQGTDTQYF
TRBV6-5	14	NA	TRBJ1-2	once	TGTGCCAGCAGTACGGGGGTAGGGGCCGTGGGCTACACCTTC	CASSTGVGAVGYTF
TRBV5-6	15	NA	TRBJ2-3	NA	TGTGCCAGCAGCTTGACGACTATGGACGCAGATACGCAGTATTTT	CASSLTTMDADTQYF
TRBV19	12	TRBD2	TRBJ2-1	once	TGTGCCAGTAGGGTAGCGGGTCATGAGCAGTTCTTC	CASRVAGHEQFF
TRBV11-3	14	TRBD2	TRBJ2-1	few	TGTGCCAGCGGCCGGACTAGCGGGTACAATGAGCAGTTCTTC	CASGRTSGYNEQFF
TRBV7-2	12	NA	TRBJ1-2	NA	TGTGCCAGCAGTTATCTCAGCTATGGCTACACCTTC	CASSYLSYGYTF
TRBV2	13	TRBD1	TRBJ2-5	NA	TGTGCCAGCAGTCAAGGGACAGCAGAGACCCAGTACTTC	CASSQGTAETQYF
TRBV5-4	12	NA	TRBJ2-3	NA	TGTGCCAGCAGCACAACTAGCAATTCGCAGTATTTT	CASSTTSNSQYF
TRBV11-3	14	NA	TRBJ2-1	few	TGTGCCAGCAGCTTTTCATGGGCAGCCGATGAGCAGTTCTTC	CASSFSWAADEQFF
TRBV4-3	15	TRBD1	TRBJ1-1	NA	TGCGCCAGCAGCCAGGGACAGGGGCTTGGCACTGAAGCTTTCTTT	CASSQGQGLGTEAFF
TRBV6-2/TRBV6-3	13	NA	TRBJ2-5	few	TGTGCCAGCAGTTGGGGAGGGGGGGAGACCCAGTACTTC	CASSWGGGETQYF
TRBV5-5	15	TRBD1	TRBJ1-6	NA	TGTGCCAGCAGAGGGGACAGGGGTCGGGATTCACCCCTCCACTTT	CASRGDRGRDSPLHF
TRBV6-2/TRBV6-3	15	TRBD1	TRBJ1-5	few	TGTGCCAGCAGTTACGGGGGGACAGGGCGTGGGCCCCAGCATTTT	CASSYGGTGRGPQHF
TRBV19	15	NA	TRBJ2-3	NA	TGTGCCAGTAGTAACCCGGGACTGAACACAGATACGCAGTATTTT	CASSNPGLNTDTQYF